This TCR beta chain stems from a study of beta chain features in type 1 diabetes. There are a few counts of this clone. Donors contributed one heparinised blood draw apiece, averaging about 110 mL. CD45RO/CCR7/CD25/CD127/CD95/CD27 separated CD4+ naive, central memory, regulatory and stem cell-like memory cells by sorting. Germline V CDR1 and CDR2: SGDLS, YYNGEE. V was pared by 4 bases and J by 4 bases, with 7 bases of the junction left unmatched. The length of the CDR3 is 16 residues. Every isolated RNA sample was fully reverse transcribed, so sequencing captured expressed TCRB transcripts. Generated by immunoSEQ multiplex PCR, the TCRdb table keeps only in-frame clones and is missing some. The sample shows roughly 400,000 clones, about 15% of them seen only once.

The clonotype was recovered from a man aged 30-40 years in good health. Sequenced: naive CD4+ T cells from blood. The rearrangement joins TRBV9 to TRBJ2-4; 11 bases are shared with TRBD2. The CDR3 loop is CASSITGTSGKNIQYF. DNA of the CDR3: TGTGCCAGCAGCATAACCGGGACTAGCGGTAAAAACATTCAGTACTTC.